A single sample is the source of the 28 T cell receptor beta chains below, sequenced in a study of siplizumab effects on memory and regulatory T cells. The table came from immunoSEQ multiplex PCR; TCRdb's copy has only in-frame clones and leaves some out. The table records 100,000 or so clones, 94% of them present only once. Specimen: non-Treg CD4+ T cells sorted from blood. The receptors shown here come from a human donor in good health.

This chain uses TRBV4-1 with TRBJ1-3, with no clear D. Germline loops: CDR1 MGHRA, CDR2 YSYEKL. V was pared by 0 bases and J by 1 base, with 13 bases between. There are 17 residues in the CDR3. Written as DNA, the CDR3 is TGCGCCAGCAGCCAAGATTCGGCAGGCCTTTCTGGAAACACCATATATTTT. This translates into CASSQDSAGLSGNTIYF.

V is TRBV7-6 and J is TRBJ2-5; 12 bases agree with TRBD2. Germline CDR1 and CDR2: SGHVS and FNYEAQ. This CDR3 is built from 16 residues. J gave up 5 bases and V 4 bases, and 8 bases lay outside the gene matches. CDR3 bases: TGTGCCAGCAGCTCCTTCCGACTAGCGGGAGCGGAGACCCAGTACTTC. It codes for CASSSFRLAGAETQYF.

The chain links TRBV7-2 to TRBJ1-5; D is unresolved. V lost 1 base and J lost 5, with 9 bases in between. The V gene's germline CDR1 is SGHTA and CDR2 FQGNSA. The length of the CDR3 is 14 residues. The CDR3 is CASSLGPRHQPQHF. The CDR3 DNA follows: TGTGCCAGCAGCTTAGGTCCGCGACATCAGCCCCAGCATTTT.

The chain recombines TRBV21-1 with TRBJ2-3; TRBD2 is the table's D call and was not checked against the DNA. TRBV21-1 has pseudogene status. This CDR3 has 15 residues. CDR3 DNA sequence: TGTGCCAGCAGAATGGGCGGGAGCACCACAGATACGCAGTATTTT. It is translated as CASRMGGSTTDTQYF.

The V call is TRBV6-1, the J call TRBJ1-2; no definite D call. From germline, CDR1 is MNHNS and CDR2 SASEGT. Trimming took off 0 bases at V and 4 bases at J, with 9 bases between the two ends. This CDR3 has 14 residues. CDR3: CASSEAEGGYGYTF. CDR3 nucleotides: TGTGCCAGCAGTGAAGCTGAGGGCGGCTATGGCTACACCTTC.

V gene TRBV28 combines with J gene TRBJ2-2; 10 bases are shared with TRBD2. Germline loops: CDR1 MDHEN, CDR2 SYDVKM. The V and J ends lost 5 bases and 7 bases, in that order; junction bases with no gene match: 10. This CDR3 has 16 residues. The CDR3 loop reads CASSQRTSGNGGELFF. In DNA form, the CDR3 reads TGTGCCAGCAGTCAACGGACTAGCGGTAATGGCGGGGAGCTGTTTTTT.

The CDR3 reads CASSLVLTGEKLFF. The CDR3 nucleotides are TGTGCCAGCAGCTTAGTCCTTACTGGTGAAAAACTGTTTTTT. The V gene is TRBV11-2, the J gene TRBJ1-4; D is unresolved. Germline assignment: CDR1 SGHAT and CDR2 FQNNGV. Trimming stripped 1 base from V and 7 bases from J, with 10 bases between. The CDR3 consists of 14 residues.

The rearrangement uses TRBV13 and TRBJ1-1, with D unresolved. V dropped 2 bases and J dropped 1 base, with 5 bases sitting between them. The length of the CDR3 is 13 residues. Germline CDR1 PRHDT, CDR2 FYEKMQ (reference sequence). In DNA form, the CDR3 reads TGTGCCAGCAGCTTAAGGACGAACACTGAAGCTTTCTTT. Its translation is CASSLRTNTEAFF.

The CDR3 DNA follows: TGTGCCATCCGACTAGCGGGAGTATACGAGCAGTACTTC. Amino acids: CAIRLAGVYEQYF. The chain links TRBV2 to TRBJ2-7; TRBD2 matches at 12 bases. This CDR3 is built from 13 residues. V lost 10 bases to trimming and J lost 4 bases; unmatched junction nucleotides: 5. Germline V gene sequence: CDR1 SNHLY, CDR2 FYNNEI.

The J gene is TRBJ2-7, the V gene TRBV12-1; the table's TRBD2 call for D was not verified on the DNA. TRBV12-1 is a pseudogene segment. There are 15 residues in the CDR3. The CDR3 DNA is TGTGCCAGCAGCTACCCGGGACTAGCGGGAGACGAGCAGTACTTC. It encodes CASSYPGLAGDEQYF.

This chain joins TRBV6-1 and TRBJ1-5; the D is unclear. This CDR3 is built from 13 residues. The germline gives CDR1 MNHNS, CDR2 SASEGT. Trimming removed 9 bases from V and 0 bases from J, with 9 bases in between. In DNA form, the CDR3 reads TGTGCCAGTGGGAGCTATAGCAATCAGCCCCAGCATTTT. The encoded protein is CASGSYSNQPQHF.

V gene TRBV5-1 combines with J gene TRBJ2-7, with 16 bases matching TRBD2. The CDR3 covers 16 residues. The junction had 6 bases not matched to a gene; V was cut back by 7 bases and J by 2 bases. The germline CDR1 and CDR2 sequences are SGHRS and YFSETQ. CDR3 in DNA: TGCGCCAGCCAGGGACTAGCGGGAGGGGGAGCCTACGAGCAGTACTTC. It specifies CASQGLAGGGAYEQYF.

The gene calls are TRBV29-1 and TRBJ2-7, with TRBD1 identical over 8 bases. Unmatched junction bases numbered 13, after V lost 6 bases and J lost 6 bases. This CDR3 has 14 amino acids. Germline CDR1 SQVTM, CDR2 ANQGSEA. The CDR3 DNA reads as TGCAGCGTCGCTCACGGGACAGGCCAGAGCGAGCAGTACTTC. Protein sequence: CSVAHGTGQSEQYF.

J is TRBJ2-1 and V is TRBV11-3, with TRBD2 matching over 7 bases. The CDR3 is 16 residues long. Germline loops: CDR1 SGHNT, CDR2 YENEEA. V shed 3 bases, J shed 2 bases, and the junction held 7 bases outside the gene matches. CDR3 nucleotides: TGTGCCAGCAGCTTGACGAGCGGGATTCCCTACAATGAGCAGTTCTTC. Amino acids: CASSLTSGIPYNEQFF.

This chain connects TRBV11-2 to TRBJ2-7, with TRBD2 matching 11 bases. Germline CDR1 is SGHAT and CDR2 is FQNNGV. The trim removed 8 bases at V and 4 bases at J, leaving 13 bases unmatched. CDR3 length equals 16 residues. The CDR3 coding sequence is TGTGCCAGCGCACCCCTAGCGGGACTAGCGGTGTACGAGCAGTACTTC. Protein sequence: CASAPLAGLAVYEQYF.

This chain uses TRBV5-1 with TRBJ1-6; D is possibly TRBD1 (6 bases). The germline gives CDR1 SGHRS, CDR2 YFSETQ. V was cut by 5 bases and J by 5 bases, with 11 bases left in between. The CDR3 is 14 amino acids. This CDR3 is CASRDGGDNSPLHF. The CDR3 coding sequence is TGCGCCAGCAGGGACGGGGGCGATAATTCACCCCTCCACTTT. The full variable domain, its missing parts supplied by reference TRBV5-1 and TRBJ1-6, is KAGVTQTPRYLIKTRGQQVTLSCSPISGHRSVSWYQQTPGQGLQFLFEYFSETQRNKGNFPGRFSGRQFSNSRSEMNVSTLELGDSALYLCASRDGGDNSPLHFGNGTRLTVT.

The sample holds a few counts of this clone. The V and J genes are TRBV7-9 and TRBJ1-1; unclear D gene. The CDR3 extends over 16 amino acids. The V gene's germline CDR1 is SEHNR and CDR2 FQNEAQ (reference sequence). Trimming pared 5 bases from V and 3 bases from J, leaving 19 bases between. The CDR3 coding sequence is TGTGCCAGCAGCCAATGGCCGGAGGACGCATACACTGAAGCTTTCTTT. Protein sequence: CASSQWPEDAYTEAFF. The full variable domain, completed using reference TRBV7-9 and TRBJ1-1, is DTGVSQNPRHKITKRGQNVTFRCDPISEHNRLYWYRQTLGQGPEFLTYFQNEAQLEKSRLLSDRFSAERPKGSFSTLEIQRTEQGDSAMYLCASSQWPEDAYTEAFFGQGTRLTVV.

This clone was found once. The chain combines TRBV19 with TRBJ2-5, with 7 nucleotides matching TRBD2. This CDR3 is 15 amino acids long. The junction had 12 bases not matched to a gene; V was cut back by 6 bases and J by 5 bases. Germline V gives CDR1 LNHDA, CDR2 SQIVND (reference sequence). Written as DNA, the CDR3 is TGTGCCAGTAGCCCCTCCGGGGGGTGGCGGGAGACCCAGTACTTC. It translates to CASSPSGGWRETQYF.

CDR3 nucleotide sequence: TGTGCCAGCAGCGTAGGCTCCCGCGCGGGGAACAATGAGCAGTTCTTC. It encodes CASSVGSRAGNNEQFF. This sequence joins TRBV9 and TRBJ2-1, with D possibly TRBD2 on 6 matching bases. Germline CDR1 is SGDLS and CDR2 is YYNGEE. The ends were cut back, 0 bases at V and 5 bases at J, with 15 bases in the middle. The CDR3 sequence is 16 residues long. Using reference TRBV9 and TRBJ2-1 for the parts outside the CDR3, the full variable domain is DSGVTQTPKHLITATGQRVTLRCSPRSGDLSVYWYQQSLDQGLQFLIQYYNGEERAKGNILERFSAQQFPDLHSELNLSSLELGDSALYFCASSVGSRAGNNEQFFGPGTRLTVL.

The J gene is TRBJ2-2, the V gene TRBV5-4; 12 nucleotides align to TRBD2. The V gene end was trimmed by 0 bases and the J gene end by 0 bases; junction bases not matched to a gene: 3. Germline lookup yields CDR1 SGHNT and CDR2 YYREEE (reference sequence). The CDR3 covers 18 residues. The CDR3 protein is CASSLAASGRANTGELFF. The CDR3 nucleotides read TGTGCCAGCAGCTTGGCGGCTAGCGGGAGGGCGAACACCGGGGAGCTGTTTTTT.

This chain links TRBV18 with TRBJ2-7, with 9 nucleotides matching TRBD2. This CDR3 region has 18 residues. CDR1 KGHSH and CDR2 LQKENI come from the germline V gene. The V segment lost 3 bases and the J segment 0 bases; nucleotides outside the gene matches: 12. CDR3 coding DNA: TGTGCCAGCTCACCCGCGGGACTAGCAGAACGTAGCTCCTACGAGCAGTACTTC. This gives the protein CASSPAGLAERSSYEQYF.

This clone was seen only once. The chain joins TRBV5-1 to TRBJ2-5, with D possibly called TRBD1 or TRBD2 (5 bases each). Germline CDR1 SGHRS, CDR2 YFSETQ. The CDR3 totals 14 residues. The V gene lost 4 bases and the J gene lost 2 bases, with 12 bases spanning the gap. CDR3 region: CASSLGTPQETQYF. The CDR3 nucleotides read TGCGCCAGCAGCCTCGGGACGCCGCAAGAGACCCAGTACTTC.

This chain joins TRBV5-4 and TRBJ1-3, with D possibly matching TRBD1 (6 bases). The CDR3 is 14 amino acids. V was pared by 0 bases and J by 3 bases, with 7 bases between. The germline V gene encodes CDR1 SGHNT and CDR2 YYREEE (reference sequence). CDR3 nucleotides: TGTGCCAGCAGCTTGGACAGGGTTGGAAACACCATATATTTT. Translated: CASSLDRVGNTIYF.

The CDR3 DNA reads TGTGCCAGCAGCTTAGCGCGAACGGCGAACTATGGCTACACCTTC. Residues: CASSLARTANYGYTF. V and J are TRBV7-2 and TRBJ1-2; unclear D gene. The CDR3 runs to 15 residues. Trimming shortened V by 0 bases and J by 2 bases, and 10 bases separated the two germline ends. The germline V gene has CDR1 SGHTA and CDR2 FQGNSA.

This rearrangement joins TRBV28 to TRBJ2-3; tentatively, D is TRBD1 (6 bases). In germline, CDR1 is MDHEN, CDR2 SYDVKM. The CDR3 loop spans 13 amino acids. V lost 2 bases and J 11 bases, leaving 14 bases between the germline ends. This CDR3 is CASSLNRDQQQYF. CDR3 nucleotide sequence: TGTGCCAGCAGTTTAAACAGGGACCAGCAGCAGTATTTT.

V usage is TRBV5-1 and J usage is TRBJ1-1, with D possibly TRBD1 on 5 matching bases. The CDR3 extends over 13 amino acids. Germline CDR1 reads SGHRS; CDR2 reads YFSETQ. Trimming removed 5 bases at V and 1 base at J, with 9 bases between. The CDR3 nucleotides are TGCGCCAGCAGTCAGGGCGGGAACACTGAAGCTTTCTTT. This translates into CASSQGGNTEAFF.

The rearrangement links TRBV5-1 to TRBJ2-3; 7 positions agree with TRBD1. Germline V lookup: CDR1 SGHRS, CDR2 YFSETQ. After removal of 3 bases from V and 3 bases from J, the junction contained 10 bases not matched to a gene. CDR3 size: 16 residues. DNA of the CDR3: TGCGCCAGCAGCTCTAATAGGGGGCTGGGAACAGATACGCAGTATTTT. This codes for CASSSNRGLGTDTQYF.

This rearrangement joins TRBV6-1 to TRBJ1-5; no reliable D call. This CDR3 is built from 14 residues. The germline V gene encodes CDR1 MNHNS and CDR2 SASEGT. Trimming removed 8 bases from V and 2 bases from J, with 13 bases in between. The CDR3 spells CASSPGIGNQPQHF. As DNA, the CDR3 is TGTGCCAGCTCCCCCGGTATTGGCAATCAGCCCCAGCATTTT.